This TCR beta chain was captured by sequencing in a study of identical twins. Study results and limitations: The abundant beta clonotypes from cord blood had fewer insertions, and memory repertoires had none of this.

This clonotype was seen many times. Its target is unknown. TCRdb re-called the 5' RACE reads through MiXCR, storing one row per CDR3 protein. This sample has about 240,000 distinct CDR3 sequences, with about 10% found just once. Germline V gene sequence: CDR1 SGHAT, CDR2 FQNNGV. The CDR3 covers 16 residues. Trimming removed 5 bases from V and 0 bases from J, with 16 bases in between. Sequenced input: memory T cells sorted from blood. This TCR was recovered from a man aged 45 to 65 in good health. V usage is TRBV11-2 and J usage is TRBJ1-1, with D perhaps matching TRBD1 (5 bases). The CDR3 bases are TGTGCCAGCAGCGAAGGGGCAGGAATCATGAACACTGAAGCTTTCTTT. This translates into CASSEGAGIMNTEAFF.